This T cell receptor (beta chain) was identified in a study of blood T cell repertoires in COVID-19. Whole-study context: Specimens from acute and convalescent COVID-19 originated in the United States, Italy and Spain. PBMCs, B-cell-depleted T cells, or T cells were the source of the cDNA or gDNA that made up the material.

V was cut by 3 bases and J by 2 bases, with 12 bases left in between. The CDR3 consists of 15 residues. CDR1 LNHNV and CDR2 YYDKDF come from the germline V gene (reference sequence). Patients in Seattle were enrolled during active infection, then followed longitudinally. Original analysis: The assay estimated nucleated cells by amplifying reference gene primers. Generated by immunoSEQ multiplex PCR, the TCRdb table keeps only in-frame clones and is missing some. V, J and clone size derive from that table, while D and trimming were established from the DNA sequence. The table has about 170,000 clones, 80% to 90% seen once.

The TCR sequence derives from a woman aged 80 or over with COVID-19, enrolled during active disease. The V gene is TRBV15, the J gene TRBJ2-3; D is possibly TRBD2 (6 bases). The specimen sequenced was peripheral blood. The CDR3 DNA sequence: TGTGCCACCAGCAGCTTTGGCGGGGCCACAGATACGCAGTATTTT. This gives the protein CATSSFGGATDTQYF.